The 18 T cell receptor beta chains in this list originate from one sample, sequenced in a study of radiation and T cells in renal cell carcinoma. Libraries were prepared by immunoSEQ multiplex PCR; TCRdb keeps only in-frame clonotypes and omits some of them. The data contain 94,000 or so clones, about four fifths of them singletons. Time point noted: baseline pretreatment blood. Indicated treatment: 15 Gy SBRT to primary tumor, nephrectomy 4 weeks later. Sample: blood, taken from a patient whose treatment included radiotherapy and nephrectomy. The receptors originated from a man in his fifties or sixties with renal cell carcinoma.

This clone has at least ten counts. V usage is TRBV5-1 and J usage is TRBJ1-2, with TRBD1 identical over 7 bases. The CDR3 is 15 amino acids. Germline assignment: CDR1 SGHRS and CDR2 YFSETQ. The V segment lost 4 bases and the J segment 7 bases; nucleotides outside the gene matches: 13. CDR3 amino acids: CASSVETTGLGGYTF. In DNA, the CDR3 is TGCGCCAGCAGCGTCGAGACGACAGGGCTTGGTGGCTACACCTTC.

The V call is TRBV19, the J call TRBJ2-2; 13 bases map to TRBD2. Per the germline V gene, CDR1 is LNHDA and CDR2 is SQIVND (reference sequence). CDR3 length: 17 residues. V dropped 3 bases and J dropped 6; count of bases not matched to a gene: 7. CDR3 nucleotides: TGTGCCAGTAGTATTGGGGGACTAGCGGGACGCCCCGGGGAGCTGTTTTTT. Translating it yields CASSIGGLAGRPGELFF.

V and J are TRBV5-1 and TRBJ2-7; D not resolved. The germline V and J ends were trimmed by 4 bases and 2 bases, with 13 bases remaining between them. The CDR3 length is 14 residues. The germline V gene encodes CDR1 SGHRS and CDR2 YFSETQ. CDR3 nucleotides: TGCGCCAGCAGCGATATGACGGAACCCTACGAGCAGTACTTC. This gives the protein CASSDMTEPYEQYF.

The gene calls are TRBV28 and TRBJ2-1; 9 positions agree with TRBD1. Germline CDR1 and CDR2: MDHEN and SYDVKM. The trim removed 9 bases at V and 6 bases at J, leaving 9 bases unmatched. There are 14 residues in the CDR3. CDR3 residues: CASSGTGTLNEQFF. In nucleotides, the CDR3 is TGTGCCAGTTCCGGGACAGGGACCCTCAATGAGCAGTTCTTC.

The chain recombines TRBV4-3 with TRBJ2-1, with D unresolved. Trimming cost V 3 bases and J 5 bases, with 14 bases left between them. The CDR3 is 15 residues long. CDR1 is LGHNA, CDR2 YSLEER, per germline. CDR3 amino acids: CASSQAPGPNNEQFF. DNA of the CDR3: TGCGCCAGCAGCCAGGCCCCCGGACCAAACAATGAGCAGTTCTTC.

J is TRBJ2-7 and V is TRBV28, with a weak D call TRBD2 (5 bases). Germline assignment: CDR1 MDHEN and CDR2 SYDVKM. V shed 8 bases and J shed 3 bases, with 20 bases lying between them. The CDR3 runs 15 residues. The CDR3 DNA sequence: TGTGCCAGCGGTCCGAACGGACTCCAACACTACGAGCAGTACTTC. Encoded protein: CASGPNGLQHYEQYF. Looking up the rest from reference TRBV28 and TRBJ2-7 gives the full variable domain: DVKVTQSSRYLVKRTGEKVFLECVQDMDHENMFWYRQDPGLGLRLIYFSYDVKMKEKGDIPEGYSVSREKKERFSLILESASTNQTSMYLCASGPNGLQHYEQYFGPGTRLTVT.

The gene calls are TRBV4-3 and TRBJ2-3, with D possibly TRBD2 on 5 matching bases. Germline CDR1 reads LGHNA; CDR2 reads YSLEER. V was clipped by 3 bases and J by 1 base, with 11 bases between them. The CDR3 length is 15 residues. DNA for the CDR3: TGCGCCAGCAGCCACTTAGCGACCCGCACAGATACGCAGTATTTT. Protein: CASSHLATRTDTQYF.

This chain joins TRBV4-3 and TRBJ2-2; 8 nucleotides line up with TRBD2. V dropped 0 bases and J dropped 2; count of bases not matched to a gene: 2. Germline V gene lookup returns CDR1 LGHNA and CDR2 YSLEER. This CDR3 is 16 amino acids long. The CDR3 region has the DNA TGCGCCAGCAGCCAAGAAGCGGGGGCCAACACCGGGGAGCTGTTTTTT. As protein: CASSQEAGANTGELFF.

The genes are TRBV7-2 and TRBJ1-6; D unresolved. Looked up from germline, CDR1 is SGHTA and CDR2 is FQGNSA. V dropped 2 bases and J dropped 6 bases, with 14 bases sitting between them. CDR3 length: 16 amino acids. CDR3 loop: CASSLRALNLNSPLHF. The CDR3 bases are TGTGCCAGCAGCTTACGGGCACTTAATCTTAATTCACCCCTCCACTTT.

The chain combines TRBV11-3 with TRBJ1-2; 7 bases map to TRBD1. The V and J ends lost 5 bases and 2 bases, in that order; junction bases with no gene match: 14. This CDR3 is built from 17 residues. Looked up from germline, CDR1 is SGHNT and CDR2 is YENEEA. Here the CDR3 DNA reads TGTGCCAGCAGCCCCTCCAGCGACAGGGTGGTGAACTATGGCTACACCTTC. This translates into CASSPSSDRVVNYGYTF. Combining the CDR3 with reference TRBV11-3 and TRBJ1-2 gives the whole variable domain EAGVVQSPRYKIIEKKQPVAFWCNPISGHNTLYWYLQNLGQGPELLIRYENEEAVDDSQLPKDRFSAERLKGVDSTLKIQPAELGDSAVYLCASSPSSDRVVNYGYTFGSGTRLTVV.

This chain connects TRBV5-1 to TRBJ1-1; the match to TRBD1 covers 12 bases. The germline CDR1 and CDR2 sequences are SGHRS and YFSETQ. This CDR3 has 18 amino acids. V shed 4 bases, J shed 0 bases, and the junction held 10 bases outside the gene matches. The CDR3 loop reads CASSHRGQGAFLNTEAFF. The CDR3 DNA follows: TGCGCCAGCAGCCACCGGGGACAGGGGGCCTTCTTGAACACTGAAGCTTTCTTT.

The chain carries TRBV27 and TRBJ1-1; 12 nucleotides align to TRBD1. CDR1 is MNHEY and CDR2 is SMNVEV in the germline V gene (reference sequence). The CDR3 is 14 residues long. The V gene end was trimmed by 6 bases and the J gene end by 1 base; junction bases not matched to a gene: 0. CDR3 sequence (DNA): TGTGCCAGCAGGGGACAGGGGGCGAACACTGAAGCTTTCTTT. It translates to CASRGQGANTEAFF.

The CDR3, as DNA: TGTGCCAGCAGTCCCTGGGACATTAAGTCTACCTACGAGCAGTACTTC. Residues: CASSPWDIKSTYEQYF. The rearrangement links TRBV28 to TRBJ2-7, with D possibly TRBD1 on 6 matching bases. This CDR3 has 16 residues. Germline V gene data show CDR1 as MDHEN and CDR2 as SYDVKM. V was pared by 5 bases and J by 2 bases, with 19 bases between.

This chain connects TRBV19 to TRBJ2-3; TRBD1 is a possible D gene (5 bases). V was trimmed by 4 bases and J by 3 bases, leaving 11 bases between them. The CDR3 sequence is 14 residues long. Per germline, CDR1 LNHDA and CDR2 SQIVND (reference sequence). The CDR3 nucleotides are TGTGCCAGTAGTAACAGGTGGGGAACAGATACGCAGTATTTT. Protein: CASSNRWGTDTQYF.

CDR3 loop: CASGTLNSGNTIYF. The CDR3 nucleotides read TGTGCCAGCGGGACACTTAACTCTGGAAACACCATATATTTT. This chain joins TRBV28 and TRBJ1-3; tentatively, D is TRBD1 (6 bases). Germline loops: CDR1 MDHEN, CDR2 SYDVKM. V lost 8 bases, J lost 0 bases, and 11 bases lay in between. This CDR3 contains 14 residues. The full variable domain, with the rest looked up from reference TRBV28 and TRBJ1-3, is DVKVTQSSRYLVKRTGEKVFLECVQDMDHENMFWYRQDPGLGLRLIYFSYDVKMKEKGDIPEGYSVSREKKERFSLILESASTNQTSMYLCASGTLNSGNTIYFGEGSWLTVV.

The chain employs TRBV5-1 and TRBJ1-2; D is unclear. CDR3 length equals 15 residues. Germline V gene sequence: CDR1 SGHRS, CDR2 YFSETQ. V was shortened by 0 bases and J by 5 bases, with 14 bases between the two germline ends. The CDR3 spells CASSLATSDLYGYTF. CDR3 nucleotide sequence: TGCGCCAGCAGCTTGGCAACATCCGATCTGTATGGCTACACCTTC.

In this sample, this clone turned up a few times. V is TRBV2 and J is TRBJ2-2; possibly TRBD2 for D (6 bases). CDR1 and CDR2 (germline): SNHLY, FYNNEI. V was trimmed by 3 bases and J by 7 bases, leaving 15 bases between them. This CDR3 contains 15 residues. For the CDR3, the DNA is TGTGCCAGCAGTGAGGCTAGCGCGGTCATCGGGGAGCTGTTTTTT. The encoded protein is CASSEASAVIGELFF.

The count of this clone is one. CDR3: CASSSSGPSSYNEQFF. The CDR3 bases are TGTGCCAGCAGTTCAAGCGGACCGAGCTCCTACAATGAGCAGTTCTTC. The chain is built from TRBV6-5 and TRBJ2-1; tentatively, D is TRBD2 (5 bases). V lost 4 bases, J lost 0 bases, and 13 bases lay in between. Per the germline V gene, CDR1 is MNHEY and CDR2 is SVGAGI. The CDR3 covers 16 residues.